This TCR beta chain is drawn from a study of beta chain features in type 1 diabetes. General study points: Moderate yet significant TCRB CDR3 shortening was seen in Type 1 diabetes patients in all four CD4+ subsets.

Germline CDR1 GTSNPN, CDR2 SVGIG (reference sequence). The V and J ends lost 2 bases and 0 bases respectively, with 8 bases between them. The CDR3 is 14 residues long. About this clone itself: Its matching antigen is unknown.

The study reverse transcribed the entire isolated RNA, so it sequenced expressed TCRB transcripts. Clones were read by immunoSEQ multiplex PCR, and TCRdb kept only the in-frame ones, dropping some. Of approximately 250,000 clones in the sample, approximately 24% were seen once. The chain links TRBV30 to TRBJ1-5; D gene unclear. This TCR derives from a woman between 25 and 40 years old with type 1 diabetes. The source material was naive CD4+ T cells from blood. The CDR3 bases are TGTGCCTGGAGTCACACTAATAGCAATCAGCCCCAGCATTTT. Protein product: CAWSHTNSNQPQHF.